These 2 T cell receptor beta chains were sequenced from one sample in a study of CD8+ T cells in alopecia areata. Investigators isolated RNA and reverse transcribed it into cDNA to act as the sequencing template. Here immunoSEQ multiplex PCR was the method, and the copy in TCRdb shows in-frame clones only, minus some. The sample includes approximately 110,000 clones, roughly three fifths of them seen just once. The treatment is: oral pan-JAK inhibitor, 5-10 mg twice daily. Sequencing used CD8+ T cells sorted from blood, obtained at week 24, from a patient treated with tofacitinib. Receptors originate from a human donor with alopecia areata.

The V gene is TRBV7-9, the J gene TRBJ2-1, with D perhaps matching TRBD1 or TRBD2 (5 bases each). Trimming left V 11 bases short and J 7 bases short, with 15 bases between. Germline assignment: CDR1 SEHNR and CDR2 FQNEAQ (reference sequence). This CDR3 has 12 residues. The CDR3 DNA sequence: TGTGCCTTTAGGGACGTCGGGAATGAGCAGTTCTTC. Translating gives CAFRDVGNEQFF. The complete variable domain, with remaining parts taken from reference TRBV7-9 and TRBJ2-1, reads DTGVSQNPRHKITKRGQNVTFRCDPISEHNRLYWYRQTLGQGPEFLTYFQNEAQLEKSRLLSDRFSAERPKGSFSTLEIQRTEQGDSAMYLCAFRDVGNEQFFGPGTRLTVL.

This clone was picked up a small number of times. Here the CDR3 DNA reads TGTGCCAGCAGTTTGGTCAGCAGGTACAATGAGCAGTTCTTC. This sequence encodes CASSLVSRYNEQFF. The rearrangement uses TRBV27 and TRBJ2-1; D gene unclear. V was clipped by 3 bases and J by 4 bases, with 10 bases between them. Germline lookup yields CDR1 MNHEY and CDR2 SMNVEV (reference sequence). This CDR3 is 14 amino acids long.